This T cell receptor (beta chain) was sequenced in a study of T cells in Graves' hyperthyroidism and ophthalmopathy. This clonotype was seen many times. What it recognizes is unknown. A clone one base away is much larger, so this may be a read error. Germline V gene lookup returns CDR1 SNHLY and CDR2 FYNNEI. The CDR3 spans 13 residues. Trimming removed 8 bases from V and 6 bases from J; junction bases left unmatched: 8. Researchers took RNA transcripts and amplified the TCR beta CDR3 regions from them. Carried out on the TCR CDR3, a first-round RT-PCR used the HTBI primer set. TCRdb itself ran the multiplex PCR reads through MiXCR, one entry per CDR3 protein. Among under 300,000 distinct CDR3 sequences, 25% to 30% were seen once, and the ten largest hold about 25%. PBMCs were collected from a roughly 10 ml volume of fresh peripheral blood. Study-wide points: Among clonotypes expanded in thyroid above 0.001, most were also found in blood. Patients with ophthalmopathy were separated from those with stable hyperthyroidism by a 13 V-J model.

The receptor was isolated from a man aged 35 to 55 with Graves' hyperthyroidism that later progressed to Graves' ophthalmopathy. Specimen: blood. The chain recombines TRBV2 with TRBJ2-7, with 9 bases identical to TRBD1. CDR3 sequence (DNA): TGTGCCAGCGGGACAGGGCATTTAGGCGAGCAGTACTTC. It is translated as CASGTGHLGEQYF. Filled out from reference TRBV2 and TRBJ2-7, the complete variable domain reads EPEVTQTPSHQVTQMGQEVILRCVPISNHLYFYWYRQILGQKVEFLVSFYNNEISEKSEIFDDQFSVERPDGSNFTLKIRSTKLEDSAMYFCASGTGHLGEQYFGPGTRLTVT.